Described below is a single T cell receptor (beta chain) sequence and its context. Its cognate antigen has yet to be identified. Qualities for individual bases were not recorded, and no much larger clone is one base off. Libraries came from RACE. The data were produced on a NextSeq 500. During library preparation, unique molecular identifiers were attached to individual cDNA molecules so that TCRs could be counted in a quantitative, reproducible way. For every blood RNA sample, sequencing covered both the TCR alpha and TCR beta chains. The authors' analysis ran thus. A median of about 89,000 TCRs per sample was observed, with a range of 23,224 to 690,600. The Decombinator software suite was used to annotate V, J and CDR3 in the TCR reads. Every sample was subsampled to the same number of TCRs (28,000) for the PS versus PT1 abundance plots. TCRs were defined as expanded if absent before sensitization and observed at least eight times at the 2-week time point. The public reads were reprocessed in TCRdb via fastp at Q25 and MiXCR, keeping in-frame beta chains. Records with the same CDR3 protein are collapsed into one entry carrying the most frequent genes and DNA. TCRdb's processing, not the authors' own work, is the source of the V and J calls. For this sample the table gives about 90,000 distinct CDR3 sequences, of which 10% were detected only once. Of the sample, less than 2.5% falls within the top ten clones.

The trim is 5 bases for V and 1 base for J, with a gap of 12 bases between the germline ends. Counted from cysteine to phenylalanine, this CDR3 has 15 amino acids. Only CDR3 DNA is held: 45 bases, read in frame from base 1. CDR1 and CDR2 (SGHTA, FQGNSA) derive from the germline V gene. The data are from a study of human T cells and chemical hapten exposure (dated by TCRdb to about 2021). About the full investigation: For sensitization, 2% DPC in acetone was applied to a 2 cm by 2 cm area of upper inner arm skin. Patients additionally received weekly therapeutic DPC doses to the scalp throughout the roughly 24-week study period. Patch tests used Finn chambers with 0.01% DPC on the upper back, scored after 6 days by International Contact Dermatitis Research Group standards. The patient cohort, mostly female, included alopecia areata with under or over 50% scalp involvement, alopecia totalis and alopecia universalis. The libraries were sequenced as a pool, and the TCR yield per sample differed mostly because of small variations in library volumes within the pool. This study followed changes in the peripheral blood TCR repertoire in vivo during primary and secondary sensitization of alopecia patients to the hapten diphenylcyclopropenone (DPC). Blood was sampled from patients pre-sensitization (week 0) and at 2, 6 and about 24 weeks after DPC sensitization. Blood for TCR sequencing was provided by twenty-nine alopecia patients at one to four time points (pre-sensitization, 2, 6 and 24 weeks). General study outcomes and caveats: Patch test score correlated positively with the number of PT1 expanded TCRs, reaching significance at thresholds 8, 16 and 32 but not at 4. Significantly more large CDR3 similarity clusters were formed by expanded TCRs than by pre-sensitization or healthy control sets, consistent with antigen-driven responses. All patients had alopecia, a presumed autoimmune disease, so their immune response might differ from that of healthy individuals. Repeated subsampling changed both the strength of the expansion versus patch-test correlation and the threshold at which the correlation became significant. The number of TCRs above 1 in 1000 frequency did not change with DPC sensitization; there was no evidence of global repertoire structure alterations.

The label giving this sample's time point can be read as: patch test 1, 2 weeks after DPC sensitization. This specimen's treatment or condition label, per the study, means: therapeutic diphenylcyclopropenone sensitization with weekly scalp DPC. At every patch-test visit, the blood draw took place before the patch test was put on. Patients were considered eligible if aged 18 to 70, diagnosed with alopecia and deemed suitable for DPC therapy, and patients were excluded if pregnant. Total RNA was extracted from unfractionated whole blood collected in Tempus Blood RNA tubes. The sequencing used whole blood, collected in connection with sensitization to the hapten diphenylcyclopropenone (DPC). This receptor chain uses TRBV7-2 and TRBJ2-1; too little of a D gene remains to name it. This receptor was taken from a man in his forties or fifties with alopecia areata. Some clones in this sample may be carry-over from other donors' samples. The nucleotide sequence is TGTGCCAGCAGCCACAGACCCCCATCCTACAATGAGCAGTTCTTC. It specifies CASSHRPPSYNEQFF.